This T cell receptor beta chain is drawn from a study of blood T cell repertoires in COVID-19. For the study at large: COVID-19 samples, acute and convalescent, were from the United States, Italy and Spain. The cDNA or gDNA used as material had been derived from T cells, B-cell-depleted T cells, or PBMCs.

This CDR3 is 16 amino acids long. CDR1 and CDR2 (germline): ENHRY, SYGVKD. V lost 4 bases, J lost 5 bases, and 8 bases stayed unmatched. The table came from immunoSEQ multiplex PCR; TCRdb's copy has only in-frame clones and leaves some out. The repertoire holds over 100,000 clones, with less than 90% as singletons. The chain joins TRBV10-3 to TRBJ2-7, with 13 bases aligning to TRBD2. This receptor was obtained from a woman aged 60-75 years with acute or convalescent COVID-19. The specimen sequenced was peripheral blood. The CDR3 coding sequence is TGTGCCATCAGTGGAATACTAGCGGGAGGGCCCGACGAGCAGTACTTC. Translated: CAISGILAGGPDEQYF.